Shown below are 26 T cell receptor beta chains from a single sample sequenced in a study of cytomegalovirus exposure and HLA in healthy donors. Both 60 Vbeta primers and 13 Jbeta primers went into the PCR. Assay used: immunoSEQ multiplex PCR; TCRdb lists only in-frame clones, some missing. Among roughly 160,000 clones listed, 80% to 85% were seen once. Sequenced: PBMCs. All receptors derive from a male donor in good health and CMV-seronegative.

V gene TRBV7-7 combines with J gene TRBJ2-2, with 7 bases that match TRBD2. The CDR3 length is 16 residues. Germline V gives CDR1 SSHAT, CDR2 FNYEAQ (reference sequence). V gave up 5 bases and J gave up 1 base; unmatched junction bases: 7. CDR3 amino acids: CASSPAGLLNTGELFF. DNA of the CDR3: TGTGCCAGCAGCCCCGCGGGACTACTGAACACCGGGGAGCTGTTTTTT.

This chain's CDR3 is CASSPTGQGMSNEQFF. CDR3 nucleotide sequence: TGTGCCAGCAGCCCCACGGGGCAGGGGATGAGCAATGAGCAGTTCTTC. The gene calls are TRBV7-9 and TRBJ2-1; tentative D call: TRBD1 (6 bases). V lost 5 bases to trimming and J lost 6 bases, with 20 bases between them. CDR3 size: 16 residues. Germline CDR1 reads SEHNR; CDR2 reads FQNEAQ (reference sequence).

The J gene is TRBJ1-2, the V gene TRBV5-6; the D gene is possibly TRBD1 (6 bases). CDR3 length: 13 amino acids. Germline V CDR1 and CDR2: SGHDT, YYEEEE. Deletions cut 4 bases from V and 3 bases from J, with 10 bases between. The CDR3 nucleotides read TGTGCCAGCAGCCGGGGGGCGGACTATGGCTACACCTTC. It encodes CASSRGADYGYTF.

This sequence joins TRBV9 and TRBJ2-7; tentatively, D is TRBD1 (6 bases). V lost 2 bases, J lost 7 bases, and 19 bases lay in between. Germline CDR1 and CDR2: SGDLS and YYNGEE. CDR3 length: 15 amino acids. The CDR3 bases are TGTGCCAGCAGCGTTGGGGGCGCAGGTCCTGGAGAGCAGTACTTC. Amino acids: CASSVGGAGPGEQYF.

The V gene is TRBV7-9, the J gene TRBJ2-3, with a possible D match to TRBD1 (5 bases). Deletions cut 5 bases from V and 4 bases from J, with 10 bases between. The V gene's germline CDR1 is SEHNR and CDR2 FQNEAQ (reference sequence). This CDR3 is built from 13 residues. The CDR3 region is CASSLGAADTQYF. The DNA for the CDR3 is TGTGCCAGCAGCCTTGGGGCGGCAGATACGCAGTATTTT.

The rearrangement joins TRBV29-1 to TRBJ1-4; 9 bases match TRBD1. Germline trimming cut 6 bases from V and 8 bases from J; bases unmatched to any gene: 7. Germline assignment: CDR1 SQVTM and CDR2 ANQGSEA. This CDR3 has 13 amino acids. CDR3 sequence: CSVAGTGIEKLFF. In DNA form, the CDR3 reads TGCAGCGTGGCCGGGACAGGGATCGAAAAACTGTTTTTT. Full variable domain (outside the CDR3, taken from reference TRBV29-1 and TRBJ1-4): SAVISQKPSRDICQRGTSLTIQCQVDSQVTMMFWYRQQPGQSLTLIATANQGSEATYESGFVIDKFPISRPNLTFSTLTVSNMSPEDSSIYLCSVAGTGIEKLFFGSGTQLSVL.

The count of this clone is one. The sample carries other DNA sequences with the same CDR3. In DNA form, the CDR3 reads TGTGCCAGCAGTGACCCGGGAACTGAAGCTTTCTTT. Translation gives CASSDPGTEAFF. The chain employs TRBV2 and TRBJ1-1; D gene ambiguous. The CDR3 is 12 residues long. Trimming shortened V by 3 bases and J by 5 bases, and 7 bases separated the two germline ends. The germline V gene encodes CDR1 SNHLY and CDR2 FYNNEI.

The rearrangement joins TRBV19 to TRBJ2-2; a possible D gene is TRBD1 (5 bases). Germline V CDR1 and CDR2: LNHDA, SQIVND (reference sequence). The CDR3 is 15 amino acids. The V end lost 3 bases, the J end lost 6 bases, and 14 bases lay between the germline ends. The CDR3 DNA sequence: TGTGCCAGTAGTATCGAAACAGGAGTCCCCGGGGAGCTGTTTTTT. This encodes CASSIETGVPGELFF.

The chain couples TRBV27 to TRBJ1-2, with 7 bases fitting TRBD1. CDR1 and CDR2 (germline): MNHEY, SMNVEV (reference sequence). V gave up 6 bases and J gave up 5 bases; unmatched junction bases: 15. The CDR3 covers 16 residues. DNA of the CDR3: TGTGCCAGCAGGGGAGTACAGGGGTTAAAGGGATATGGCTACACCTTC. This sequence encodes CASRGVQGLKGYGYTF.

This clone showed up just a few times. The V call is TRBV11-2, the J call TRBJ1-1; 7 nucleotides agree with TRBD1. Germline V gene data show CDR1 as SGHAT and CDR2 as FQNNGV. CDR3 length: 14 amino acids. Germline trimming cut 4 bases from V and 1 base from J; bases unmatched to any gene: 3. Written as DNA, the CDR3 is TGTGCCAGCAGCTCGGGACAGTGGAACACTGAAGCTTTCTTT. This translates into CASSSGQWNTEAFF.

The chain couples TRBV14 to TRBJ2-7, with TRBD2 matching 7 bases. CDR3 size: 12 residues. The trim removed 1 base at V and 6 bases at J, leaving 0 bases unmatched. The V gene's germline CDR1 is SGHDN and CDR2 FVKESK. CDR3 sequence (DNA): TGTGCCAGCAGCCAAGCGGGGGGCGAGCAGTACTTC. As protein: CASSQAGGEQYF.

The CDR3 DNA sequence: TGCGCCAGCAGTGAAAGCGGGGACAATGAGCAGTTCTTC. Protein: CASSESGDNEQFF. This chain links TRBV10-2 with TRBJ2-1; 7 bases fit TRBD2. The germline gives CDR1 WSHSY, CDR2 SAAADI. V was clipped by 3 bases and J by 5 bases; unmatched bases: 1. CDR3 length: 13 residues.

The V and J genes are TRBV6-6 and TRBJ2-7; the D gene is possibly TRBD2 (5 bases). CDR1 is MNHNY, CDR2 SVGAGI, per germline (reference sequence). The V gene lost 6 bases and the J gene lost 6 bases, with 12 bases spanning the gap. The CDR3 sequence is 12 residues long. Written as DNA, the CDR3 is TGTGCCAGCAGCCGGACTTCCACCGAGCAGTACTTC. This codes for CASSRTSTEQYF.

The chain recombines TRBV6-1 with TRBJ1-2; a possible D gene is TRBD1 (5 bases). This CDR3 has 12 amino acids. Looked up from germline, CDR1 is MNHNS and CDR2 is SASEGT. Trimming took 6 bases from V and 2 from J, leaving 7 bases between them. The CDR3 spells CASRQVNYGYTF. CDR3 sequence (DNA): TGTGCCAGCAGACAGGTCAACTATGGCTACACCTTC.

This rearrangement joins TRBV7-6 to TRBJ1-1; possible D gene TRBD1, 5 bases. CDR3 length: 15 residues. Trimming took 5 bases from V and 5 from J, leaving 18 bases between them. Germline V lookup: CDR1 SGHVS, CDR2 FNYEAQ. The CDR3 bases are TGTGCCAGCAGCCTACAGTGGGGGGGAAGGACTGAAGCTTTCTTT. Encoded protein: CASSLQWGGRTEAFF.

This chain joins TRBV4-2 and TRBJ2-2; TRBD2 might be the D (5 bases). Trimming took off 1 base at V and 2 bases at J, with 11 bases between the two ends. Germline V CDR1 and CDR2: LGHNA, YNFKEQ. This CDR3 comprises 16 residues. Here the CDR3 reads CASSQVGRVNTGELFF. Here the CDR3 DNA reads TGTGCCAGCAGCCAAGTTGGGCGGGTTAACACCGGGGAGCTGTTTTTT.

The chain couples TRBV11-2 to TRBJ2-3, with D possibly matching TRBD2 (5 bases). Trimming stripped 6 bases from V and 6 bases from J, with 13 bases between. Looked up from germline, CDR1 is SGHAT and CDR2 is FQNNGV. The CDR3 has 13 amino acids. In nucleotides, the CDR3 is TGTGCCAGCAGGCAGTTACCGGGGGATACGCAGTATTTT. Its protein product is CASRQLPGDTQYF.

CDR3 bases: TGTGCCAGCAGCCTGGAGGGACACCCGAACACCGGGGAGCTGTTTTTT. Its translation: CASSLEGHPNTGELFF. The chain carries TRBV5-8 and TRBJ2-2; D might be TRBD1 or TRBD2, each matching 6 bases. The CDR3 contains 16 residues. Germline assignment: CDR1 SGHTS and CDR2 YDEGEE. Trimming left V 4 bases short and J 0 bases short, with 13 bases between.

The V call is TRBV9, the J call TRBJ1-4; D not resolved. The CDR3 is made up of 15 amino acids. CDR1 SGDLS and CDR2 YYNGEE come from the germline V gene. The germline V and J ends were trimmed by 3 bases and 0 bases, with 9 bases remaining between them. CDR3 protein: CASSARTATNEKLFF. DNA of the CDR3: TGTGCCAGCAGCGCCAGGACTGCAACTAATGAAAAACTGTTTTTT.

The rearrangement uses TRBV7-9 and TRBJ2-7; 7 nucleotides align to TRBD1. The V gene end was trimmed by 5 bases and the J gene end by 6 bases; junction bases not matched to a gene: 10. Per germline, CDR1 SEHNR and CDR2 FQNEAQ (reference sequence). The CDR3 is 14 residues long. CDR3 in amino acids: CASSGGQARLEQYF. CDR3 DNA sequence: TGTGCCAGCAGCGGTGGACAGGCACGTCTCGAGCAGTACTTC. The complete variable domain, with remaining parts taken from reference TRBV7-9 and TRBJ2-7, reads DTGVSQNPRHKITKRGQNVTFRCDPISEHNRLYWYRQTLGQGPEFLTYFQNEAQLEKSRLLSDRFSAERPKGSFSTLEIQRTEQGDSAMYLCASSGGQARLEQYFGPGTRLTVT.

This chain connects TRBV10-3 to TRBJ2-3; D perhaps matches TRBD1 (6 bases). The CDR3 runs 14 residues. Deletions cut 2 bases from V and 4 bases from J, with 10 bases between. Germline CDR1 reads ENHRY; CDR2 reads SYGVKD. The chain's CDR3 is CAISERTVADTQYF. Written as DNA, the CDR3 is TGTGCCATCAGTGAGAGGACAGTTGCAGATACGCAGTATTTT.

The chain carries TRBV19 and TRBJ1-4, with D tentatively TRBD1 (5 bases). The CDR3 covers 13 residues. Germline assignment: CDR1 LNHDA and CDR2 SQIVND (reference sequence). V gave up 6 bases and J gave up 5 bases, with 10 bases separating them. CDR3 residues: CASREGTNEKLFF. CDR3 DNA: TGTGCCAGTAGGGAGGGGACGAATGAAAAACTGTTTTTT.

This clone was observed a few times. CDR3: CASSNSWETGDETQYF. The CDR3 nucleotides read TGTGCCAGCAGTAACTCCTGGGAGACAGGGGACGAGACCCAGTACTTC. This sequence joins TRBV7-6 and TRBJ2-5, with 8 bases matching TRBD1. With 6 bases clipped from V and 5 bases from J, the junction kept 14 bases outside the gene matches. This CDR3 has 16 amino acids. CDR1 SGHVS and CDR2 FNYEAQ come from the germline V gene.

This clone was seen only a few times. The identical CDR3 is also encoded by other nucleotide sequences in the sample. The chain uses TRBV19 and TRBJ1-5; maybe TRBD1 (5 bases). Trimming took 3 bases from V and 3 from J, leaving 6 bases between them. Germline V gene sequence: CDR1 LNHDA, CDR2 SQIVND (reference sequence). This CDR3 spans 13 amino acids. The CDR3 reads CASSIRVNQPQHF. The CDR3 nucleotides read TGTGCCAGTAGTATCAGGGTCAATCAGCCCCAGCATTTT.

The chain couples TRBV19 to TRBJ1-1; perhaps TRBD1 as D (5 bases). CDR3 length: 13 amino acids. Trimming left V 5 bases short and J 11 bases short, with 18 bases between. Germline values: CDR1 LNHDA, CDR2 SQIVND (reference sequence). CDR3 DNA: TGTGCCAGTAGTTCCCCGGGGGATGTAGGTGCTTTCTTT. Amino acid sequence: CASSSPGDVGAFF.

This rearrangement joins TRBV6-6 to TRBJ1-1; D is unresolved. Germline loops: CDR1 MNHNY, CDR2 SVGAGI (reference sequence). Trimming took off 0 bases at V and 1 base at J, with 9 bases between the two ends. This CDR3 is 15 amino acids long. The CDR3 DNA reads TGTGCCAGCAGTTACTCGAGAAGAGAGAACACTGAAGCTTTCTTT. This sequence encodes CASSYSRRENTEAFF.